This T cell receptor (beta chain) was captured by sequencing in a study of tumor and adjacent non-tumor tissue in lung cancer. Background on the study: Patients comprised about a dozen adenocarcinoma, 2 squamous cell carcinoma and 1 small cell lung cancer. On average, productive TCRbeta reads reached around 4 million per sample. Whole-study findings and limits: Compared with tumor, normal lung showed significantly lower TCR diversity. Top 100 clones took a larger repertoire share in normal lung.

Germline values: CDR1 SGHAT, CDR2 FQNNGV. CDR3 length: 11 amino acids. The sample holds a few counts of this clonotype. Its antigen is unknown. Its ends do not fully match the called genes, so a read error is possible. A modified ARM-PCR protocol with three rounds of nested PCR amplified TCRbeta. MiXCR, applied by TCRdb to the multiplex PCR reads, yields one record per CDR3 protein. The sample shows approximately 140,000 distinct CDR3 sequences, approximately 70% of them seen only once. RNA was extracted from bulk tissue without any cell sorting. Sequenced sample: lung tumor tissue. The genes are TRBV11-2 and TRBJ2-7; D call uncertain. This TCR was sampled from a man in his sixties with small cell lung cancer. CDR3 coding DNA: TGTGTCAGCACGTCCCAATACGAGCAGTACTTT. This sequence encodes CVSTSQYEQYF.